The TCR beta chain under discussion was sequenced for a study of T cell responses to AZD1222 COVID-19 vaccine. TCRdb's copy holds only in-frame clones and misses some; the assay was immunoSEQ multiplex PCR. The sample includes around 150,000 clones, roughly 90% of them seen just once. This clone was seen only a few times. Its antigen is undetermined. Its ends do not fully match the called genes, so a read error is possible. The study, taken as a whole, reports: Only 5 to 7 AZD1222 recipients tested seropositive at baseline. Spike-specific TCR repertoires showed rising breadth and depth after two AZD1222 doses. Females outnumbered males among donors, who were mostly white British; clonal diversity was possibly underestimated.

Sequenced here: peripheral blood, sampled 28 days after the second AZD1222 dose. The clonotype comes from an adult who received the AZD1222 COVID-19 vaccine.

The CDR3 region is CASSSTLRDSRRSF. The CDR3 region has the DNA TGCGCCAGCAGCTCGACTTTACGGGACTCCCGTCGATCCTTC. The chain couples TRBV5-1 to TRBJ1-2, with D maybe TRBD1 (5 bases). CDR3 length equals 14 residues. Germline CDR1 is SGHRS and CDR2 is YFSETQ.